This paragraph reports one T cell receptor beta chain. Its antigen is still unknown. Stated time point: week 35, safety follow-up. Every single dose of the vaccine, 300 ug of mutant IDH1 20-mer peptide, came with topical imiquimod. The vaccination schedule gave patients eight doses in weeks 1, 3, 5, 7, 11, 15, 19 and 23. Clones were read by immunoSEQ multiplex PCR, and TCRdb kept only the in-frame ones, dropping some. This table holds around 60,000 clones, about four fifths found once. The data originate from a study of a mutant IDH1 vaccine in newly diagnosed glioma. Study summary: A roughly 60% male, approximately 38% female split and a mean age of roughly 37 years characterized treated patients.

Trimming took 10 bases from V and 4 from J, leaving 19 bases between them. The germline V gene encodes CDR1 MNHEY and CDR2 SVGAGI. The CDR3 totals 14 residues. The chain joins TRBV6-5 to TRBJ1-2; D is unclear. The starting material was PBMCs, obtained from a glioma patient whose treatment included an IDH1 peptide vaccine. The clonotype was recovered from a man aged 40-49 years with glioma. The CDR3 spells CATLIPGNPYGYTF. For the CDR3, the DNA is TGTGCCACCCTAATACCCGGGAACCCCTATGGCTACACCTTC.